This T cell receptor beta chain originates from a study of blood T cell repertoires in COVID-19. Study overall: Samples taken during acute and convalescent COVID-19 were collected in the United States, Italy and Spain. PBMCs, B-cell-depleted T cells, or T cells were the source of the cDNA or gDNA that made up the material.

Germline assignment: CDR1 SGHRS and CDR2 YFSETQ. The germline V and J ends were trimmed by 1 base and 9 bases, with 17 bases remaining between them. This CDR3 has 16 residues. Study processing details: Scientists estimated how many nucleated cells there were by amplifying reference gene primers. Sequencing was performed with immunoSEQ multiplex PCR; in TCRdb, only in-frame clones are kept and a portion is missing. The V and J calls and clone size were taken over from that table, and D and trimming were inferred from the DNA. The sample contains 320,000 or so clones, approximately 88% of which appear only once.

The TCR originated in a man aged 30 to 45 who had recovered from COVID-19. The gene calls are TRBV5-1 and TRBJ1-6; tentative D call: TRBD1 (5 bases). Sequences were obtained from PBMCs or T cells enriched from blood (not recorded which). The CDR3 is CASSLIGRQGSSPLHF. Written as DNA, the CDR3 is TGCGCCAGCAGCTTGATAGGGCGGCAGGGTAGTTCACCCCTCCACTTT.